The subject of this entry is one T cell receptor (beta chain). This was a deep-level run. Sequencing used immunoSEQ multiplex PCR; TCRdb keeps in-frame clones, though not all of them. The table has approximately 2.3 million clones, over 90% seen once; the top ten hold 0.39%. Between the trimmed V and J ends, which lost 5 bases and 7 bases, there was a span of 18 bases. The CDR3 is made up of 14 amino acids. Germline V gene data show CDR1 as SGHAT and CDR2 as FQNNGV. The data are from a study of shared clonotypes between healthy human individuals. Study at large: Researchers assigned three CD4 naive, three CD4 memory, two CD8 naive and one CD8 memory plate to each donor.

This receptor was taken from a man between 18 and 29 years old in good health. Some clones in this sample may be carry-over from other donors' samples. This chain uses TRBV11-2 with TRBJ2-7; a possible D gene is TRBD2 (6 bases). The sample was naive CD4+ T cells from PBMCs. As for subset: CD45RA+ positively selected. CDR3 sequence reads: CASSPPWGGWEQYF. The CDR3 bases are TGTGCCAGCAGCCCCCCTTGGGGAGGATGGGAGCAGTACTTC.